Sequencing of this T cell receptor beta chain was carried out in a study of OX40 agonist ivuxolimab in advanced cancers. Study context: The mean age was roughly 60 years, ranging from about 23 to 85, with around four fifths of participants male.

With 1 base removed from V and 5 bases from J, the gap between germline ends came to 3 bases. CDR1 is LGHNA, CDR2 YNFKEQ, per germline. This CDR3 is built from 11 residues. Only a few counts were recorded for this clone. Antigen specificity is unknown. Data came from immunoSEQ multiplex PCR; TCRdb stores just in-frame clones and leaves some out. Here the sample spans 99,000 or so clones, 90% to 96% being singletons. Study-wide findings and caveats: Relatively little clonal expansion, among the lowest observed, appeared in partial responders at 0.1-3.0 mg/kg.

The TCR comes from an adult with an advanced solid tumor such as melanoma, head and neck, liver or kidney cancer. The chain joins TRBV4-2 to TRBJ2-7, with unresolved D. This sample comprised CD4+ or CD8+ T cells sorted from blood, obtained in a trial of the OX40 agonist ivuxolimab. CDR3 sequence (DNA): TGTGCCAGCAGCCAAGGCCACGAGCAGTACTTC. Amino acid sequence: CASSQGHEQYF.